This T cell receptor beta chain was retrieved from a study of T cell responses to AZD1222 COVID-19 vaccine. Findings of the study overall: Once two AZD1222 doses were given, Spike-specific TCR breadth and depth went up. White British ancestry dominated among donors, who included more females, and clonal diversity was possibly underestimated. Only 5 to 7 AZD1222 recipients were seropositive at baseline.

TCRdb keeps only in-frame clones here, not all; method: immunoSEQ multiplex PCR. The sample lists over 130,000 clones; approximately 94% were seen once. Notes on this clone: The antigen remains undetermined.

V was trimmed by 5 bases and J by 2 bases, leaving 13 bases between them. Germline V gene data show CDR1 as WNHNN and CDR2 as SYGVQD (reference sequence). The CDR3 contains 15 residues. The rearrangement links TRBV10-1 to TRBJ1-3, with no clear D. The clonotype comes from an adult in good health. The sequencing used peripheral blood, collected on day 0 of AZD1222 vaccination. The CDR3 loop is CASSLGIRTGNTIYF. The CDR3 DNA is TGCGCCAGCAGTCTTGGGATCCGAACTGGAAACACCATATATTTT.